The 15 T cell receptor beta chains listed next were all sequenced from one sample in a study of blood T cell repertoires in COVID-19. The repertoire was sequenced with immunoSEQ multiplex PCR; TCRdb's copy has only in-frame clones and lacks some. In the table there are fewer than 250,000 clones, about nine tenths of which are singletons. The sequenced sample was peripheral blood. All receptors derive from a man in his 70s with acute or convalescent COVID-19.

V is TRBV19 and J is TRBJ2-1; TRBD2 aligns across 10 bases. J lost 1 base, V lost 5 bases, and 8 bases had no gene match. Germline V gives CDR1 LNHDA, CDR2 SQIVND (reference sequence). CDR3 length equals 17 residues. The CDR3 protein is CASSSGVAGGSYNEQFF. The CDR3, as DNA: TGTGCCAGTAGTTCCGGGGTAGCGGGGGGTTCCTACAATGAGCAGTTCTTC.

The CDR3 is CASSRLAGYTDTQYF. DNA for the CDR3: TGTGCCAGCAGCCGACTAGCGGGATACACAGATACGCAGTATTTT. The chain recombines TRBV6-5 with TRBJ2-3; TRBD2 aligns across 11 bases. The germline gives CDR1 MNHEY, CDR2 SVGAGI. V trimming: 6 bases; J trimming: 2 bases; junction bases outside the gene matches: 4. The CDR3 length is 15 residues.

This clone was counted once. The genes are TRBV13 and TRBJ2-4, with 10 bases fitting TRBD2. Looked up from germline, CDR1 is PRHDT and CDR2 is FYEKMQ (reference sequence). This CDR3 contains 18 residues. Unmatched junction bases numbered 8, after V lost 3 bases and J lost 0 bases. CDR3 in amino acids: CASSLIPSGSGAKNIQYF. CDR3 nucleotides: TGTGCCAGCAGCTTGATTCCTAGCGGGAGTGGAGCCAAAAACATTCAGTACTTC.

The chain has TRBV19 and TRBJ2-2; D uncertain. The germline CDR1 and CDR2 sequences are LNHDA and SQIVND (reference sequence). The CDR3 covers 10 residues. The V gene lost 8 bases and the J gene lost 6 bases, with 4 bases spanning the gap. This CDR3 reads CASSAGELFF. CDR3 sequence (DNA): TGTGCCAGTTCGGCCGGGGAGCTGTTTTTT.

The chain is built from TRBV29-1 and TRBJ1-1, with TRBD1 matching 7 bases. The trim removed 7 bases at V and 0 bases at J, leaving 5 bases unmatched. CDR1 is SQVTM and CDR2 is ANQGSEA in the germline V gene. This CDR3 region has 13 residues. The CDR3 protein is CSAMTGLNTEAFF. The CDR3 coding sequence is TGCAGCGCGATGACAGGGTTGAACACTGAAGCTTTCTTT.

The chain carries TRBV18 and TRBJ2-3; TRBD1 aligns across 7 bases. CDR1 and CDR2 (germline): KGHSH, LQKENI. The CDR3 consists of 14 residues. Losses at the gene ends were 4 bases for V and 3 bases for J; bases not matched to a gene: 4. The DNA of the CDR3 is TGTGCCAGCTCACGAAGACAGGGAACAGATACGCAGTATTTT. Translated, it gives CASSRRQGTDTQYF.

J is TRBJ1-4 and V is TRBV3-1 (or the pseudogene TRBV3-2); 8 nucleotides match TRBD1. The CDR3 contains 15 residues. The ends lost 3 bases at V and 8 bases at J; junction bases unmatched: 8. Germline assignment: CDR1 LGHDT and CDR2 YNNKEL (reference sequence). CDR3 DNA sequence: TGTGCCAGCAGCCAGAGGACGGGACAGGTCGAAAAACTGTTTTTT. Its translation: CASSQRTGQVEKLFF.

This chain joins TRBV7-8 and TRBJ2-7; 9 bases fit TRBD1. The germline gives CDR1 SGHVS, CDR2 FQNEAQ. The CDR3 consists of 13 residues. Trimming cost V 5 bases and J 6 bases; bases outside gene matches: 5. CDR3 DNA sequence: TGTGCCAGCAGCCCGGGACAGGGTGGCGAGCAGTACTTC. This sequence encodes CASSPGQGGEQYF.

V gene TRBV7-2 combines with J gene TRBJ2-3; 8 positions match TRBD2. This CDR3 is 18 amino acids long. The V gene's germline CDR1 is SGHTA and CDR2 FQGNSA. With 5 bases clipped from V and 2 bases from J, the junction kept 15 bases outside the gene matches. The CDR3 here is CASSRQRELAVFTDTQYF. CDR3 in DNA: TGTGCCAGCAGCCGCCAAAGGGAACTAGCGGTATTCACAGATACGCAGTATTTT.

CDR3 in amino acids: CASSLGPGNQPQHF. CDR3 DNA: TGTGCCAGCAGTCTGGGGCCGGGCAATCAGCCCCAGCATTTT. This sequence joins TRBV9 and TRBJ1-5; maybe TRBD1 (5 bases). V shed 5 bases and J shed 2 bases, with 11 bases lying between them. The CDR3 totals 14 residues. CDR1 is SGDLS, CDR2 YYNGEE, per germline.

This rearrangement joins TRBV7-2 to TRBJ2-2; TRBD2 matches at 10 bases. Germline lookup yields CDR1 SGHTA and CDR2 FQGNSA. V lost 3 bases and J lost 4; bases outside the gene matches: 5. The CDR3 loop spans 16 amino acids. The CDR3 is CASSLLAGVGTGELFF. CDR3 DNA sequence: TGTGCCAGCAGCTTGCTAGCGGGAGTCGGCACCGGGGAGCTGTTTTTT.

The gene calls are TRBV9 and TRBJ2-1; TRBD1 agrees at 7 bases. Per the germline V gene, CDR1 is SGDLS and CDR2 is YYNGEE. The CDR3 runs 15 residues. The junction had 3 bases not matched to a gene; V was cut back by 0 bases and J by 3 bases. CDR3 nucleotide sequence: TGTGCCAGCAGCGTAGCCGGGACAGTCTACAATGAGCAGTTCTTC. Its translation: CASSVAGTVYNEQFF. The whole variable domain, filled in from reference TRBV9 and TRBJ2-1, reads DSGVTQTPKHLITATGQRVTLRCSPRSGDLSVYWYQQSLDQGLQFLIQYYNGEERAKGNILERFSAQQFPDLHSELNLSSLELGDSALYFCASSVAGTVYNEQFFGPGTRLTVL.

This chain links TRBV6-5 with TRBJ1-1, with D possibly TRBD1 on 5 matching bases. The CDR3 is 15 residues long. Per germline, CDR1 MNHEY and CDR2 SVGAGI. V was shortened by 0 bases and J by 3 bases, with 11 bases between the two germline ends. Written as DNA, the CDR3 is TGTGCCAGCAGTTACTCGGGTGGGACTTACACTGAAGCTTTCTTT. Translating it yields CASSYSGGTYTEAFF.

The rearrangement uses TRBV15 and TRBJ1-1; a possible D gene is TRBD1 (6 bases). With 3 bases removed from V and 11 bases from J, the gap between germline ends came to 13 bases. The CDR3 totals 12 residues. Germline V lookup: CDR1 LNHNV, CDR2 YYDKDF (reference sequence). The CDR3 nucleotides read TGTGCCACCAGCAGGGTACAGGGTTGCGCTTTCTTT. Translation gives CATSRVQGCAFF.

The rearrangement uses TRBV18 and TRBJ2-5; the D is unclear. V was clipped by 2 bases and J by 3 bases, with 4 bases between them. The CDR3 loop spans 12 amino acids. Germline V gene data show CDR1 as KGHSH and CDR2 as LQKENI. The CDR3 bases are TGTGCCAGCTCACCATCTAAAGAGACCCAGTACTTC. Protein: CASSPSKETQYF.